This T cell receptor beta chain is drawn from a study of CD8 T cells in Susac syndrome. Negative magnetic isolation gave CD8+ and CD4+ cells; FACS enriched CD8+ TEMRA. The RNA, roughly 0.45 to 1 ug, was put through reverse transcription using random hexamers. In TCRdb, the immunoSEQ multiplex PCR reads were re-called with MiXCR into one record per CDR3 protein. The sample has 150,000 to 200,000 distinct CDR3 sequences, 85% to 95% seen once. Trimming stripped 2 bases from V and 3 bases from J, with 11 bases between. Germline CDR1 reads MNHGY; CDR2 reads SVAAGI. The CDR3 is 15 residues long. The gene calls are TRBV6-9 and TRBJ1-5; maybe TRBD1 (5 bases). Sequencing was done on a sample of CD4+ T cells from PBMCs. This TCR came from a human donor with Susac syndrome. CDR3 DNA sequence: TGTGCCAGCAGTTATCGGGGCCCGTTCAATCAGCCCCAGCATTTT. Amino acids: CASSYRGPFNQPQHF.